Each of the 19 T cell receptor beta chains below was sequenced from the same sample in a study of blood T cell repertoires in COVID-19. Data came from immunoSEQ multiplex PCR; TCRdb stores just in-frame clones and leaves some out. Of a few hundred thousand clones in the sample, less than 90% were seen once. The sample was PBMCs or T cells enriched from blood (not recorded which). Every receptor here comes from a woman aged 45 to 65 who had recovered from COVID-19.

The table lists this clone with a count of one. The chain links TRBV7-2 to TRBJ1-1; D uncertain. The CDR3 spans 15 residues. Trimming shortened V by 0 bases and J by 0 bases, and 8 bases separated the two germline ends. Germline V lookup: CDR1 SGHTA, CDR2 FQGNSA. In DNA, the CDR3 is TGTGCCAGCAGCTTAGCGTCGGGAATGAACACTGAAGCTTTCTTT. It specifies CASSLASGMNTEAFF.

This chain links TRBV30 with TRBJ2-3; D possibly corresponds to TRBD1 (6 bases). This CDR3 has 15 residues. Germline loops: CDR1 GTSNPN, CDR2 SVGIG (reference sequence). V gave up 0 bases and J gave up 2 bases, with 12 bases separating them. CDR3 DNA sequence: TGTGCCTGGAGTGTAAGGTGGGACAACACAGATACGCAGTATTTT. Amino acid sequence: CAWSVRWDNTDTQYF.

The CDR3 sequence: CASSSTGTGSEQYF. The CDR3 nucleotides are TGTGCCAGCAGCTCGACCGGGACAGGGTCCGAGCAGTACTTC. J is TRBJ2-7 and V is TRBV7-9, with 9 nucleotides matching TRBD1. Losses at the gene ends were 4 bases for V and 6 bases for J; bases not matched to a gene: 7. The germline gives CDR1 SEHNR, CDR2 FQNEAQ (reference sequence). This CDR3 is 14 amino acids long.

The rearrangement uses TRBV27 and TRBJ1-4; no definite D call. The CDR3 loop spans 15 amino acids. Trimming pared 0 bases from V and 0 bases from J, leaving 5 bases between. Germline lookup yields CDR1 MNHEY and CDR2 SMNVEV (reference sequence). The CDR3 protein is CASSLSPATNEKLFF. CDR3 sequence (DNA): TGTGCCAGCAGTTTATCTCCCGCAACTAATGAAAAACTGTTTTTT.

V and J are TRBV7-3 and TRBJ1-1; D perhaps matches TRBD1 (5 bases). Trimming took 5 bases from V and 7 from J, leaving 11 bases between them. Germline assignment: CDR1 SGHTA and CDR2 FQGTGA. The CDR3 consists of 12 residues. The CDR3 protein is CASSLTGVEAFF. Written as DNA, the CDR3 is TGTGCCAGCAGCCTCACGGGGGTTGAAGCTTTCTTT.

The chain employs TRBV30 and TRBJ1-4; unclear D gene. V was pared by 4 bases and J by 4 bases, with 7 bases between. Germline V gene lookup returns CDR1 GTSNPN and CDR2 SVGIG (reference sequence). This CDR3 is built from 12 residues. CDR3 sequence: CAWNYYNEKLFF. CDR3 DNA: TGTGCCTGGAATTATTATAATGAAAAACTGTTTTTT. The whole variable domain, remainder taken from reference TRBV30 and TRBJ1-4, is SQTIHQWPATLVQPVGSPLSLECTVEGTSNPNLYWYRQAAGRGLQLLFYSVGIGQISSEVPQNLSASRPQDRQFILSSKKLLLSDSGFYLCAWNYYNEKLFFGSGTQLSVL.

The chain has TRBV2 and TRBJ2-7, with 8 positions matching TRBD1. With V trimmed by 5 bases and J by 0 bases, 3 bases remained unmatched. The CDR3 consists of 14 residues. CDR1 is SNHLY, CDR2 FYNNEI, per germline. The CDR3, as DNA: TGTGCCAGCAGTAGGGACAGGAGCTCCTACGAGCAGTACTTC. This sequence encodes CASSRDRSSYEQYF.

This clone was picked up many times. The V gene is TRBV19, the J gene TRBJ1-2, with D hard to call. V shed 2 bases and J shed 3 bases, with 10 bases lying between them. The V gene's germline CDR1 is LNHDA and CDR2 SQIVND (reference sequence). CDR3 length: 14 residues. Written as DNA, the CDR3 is TGTGCCAGTAGTATATCGATGGCGGACTATGGCTACACCTTC. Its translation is CASSISMADYGYTF.

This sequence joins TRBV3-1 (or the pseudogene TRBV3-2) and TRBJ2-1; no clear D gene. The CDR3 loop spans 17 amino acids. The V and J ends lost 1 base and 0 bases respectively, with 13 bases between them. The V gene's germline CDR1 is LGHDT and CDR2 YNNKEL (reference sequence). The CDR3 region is CASSQVELMSSYNEQFF. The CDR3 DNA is TGTGCCAGCAGCCAAGTAGAGCTGATGAGCTCCTACAATGAGCAGTTCTTC.

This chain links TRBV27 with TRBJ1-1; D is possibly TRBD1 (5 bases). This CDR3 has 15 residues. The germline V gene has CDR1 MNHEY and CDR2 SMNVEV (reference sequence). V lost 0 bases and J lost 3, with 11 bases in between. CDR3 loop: CASSLSGGWDTEAFF. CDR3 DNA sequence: TGTGCCAGCAGTTTATCGGGGGGTTGGGACACTGAAGCTTTCTTT.

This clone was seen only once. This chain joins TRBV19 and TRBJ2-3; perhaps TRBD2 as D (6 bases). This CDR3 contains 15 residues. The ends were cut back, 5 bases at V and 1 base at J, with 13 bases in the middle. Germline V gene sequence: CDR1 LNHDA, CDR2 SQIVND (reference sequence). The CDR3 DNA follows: TGTGCCAGTAGTCCCGTTGGCGGGGGCACAGATACGCAGTATTTT. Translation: CASSPVGGGTDTQYF.

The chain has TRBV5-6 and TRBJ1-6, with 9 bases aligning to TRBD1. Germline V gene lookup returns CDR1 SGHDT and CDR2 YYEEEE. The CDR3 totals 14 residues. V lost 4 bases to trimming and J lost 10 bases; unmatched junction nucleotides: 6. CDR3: CASSNTGGGSPLHF. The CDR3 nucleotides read TGTGCCAGCAGCAATACAGGGGGCGGCTCACCCCTCCACTTT.

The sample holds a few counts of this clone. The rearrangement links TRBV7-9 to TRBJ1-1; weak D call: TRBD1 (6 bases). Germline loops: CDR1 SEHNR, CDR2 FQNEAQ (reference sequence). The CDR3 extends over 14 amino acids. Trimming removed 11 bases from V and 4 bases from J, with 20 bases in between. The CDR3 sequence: CAGVRDRGSTEAFF. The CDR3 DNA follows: TGTGCCGGTGTACGGGATAGGGGGAGCACTGAAGCTTTCTTT.

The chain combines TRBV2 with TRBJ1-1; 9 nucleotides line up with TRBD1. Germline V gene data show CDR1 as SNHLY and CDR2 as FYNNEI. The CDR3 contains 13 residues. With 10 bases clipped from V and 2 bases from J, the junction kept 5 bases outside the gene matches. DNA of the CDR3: TGTGCCAACAACAGGGGGCTTAACACTGAAGCTTTCTTT. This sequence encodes CANNRGLNTEAFF.

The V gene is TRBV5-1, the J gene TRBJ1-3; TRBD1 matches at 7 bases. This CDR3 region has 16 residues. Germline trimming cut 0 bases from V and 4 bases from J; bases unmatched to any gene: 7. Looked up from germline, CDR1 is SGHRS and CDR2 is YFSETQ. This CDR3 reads CASSLEGARVGNTIYF. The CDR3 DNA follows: TGCGCCAGCAGCTTGGAGGGGGCTCGGGTAGGAAACACCATATATTTT.

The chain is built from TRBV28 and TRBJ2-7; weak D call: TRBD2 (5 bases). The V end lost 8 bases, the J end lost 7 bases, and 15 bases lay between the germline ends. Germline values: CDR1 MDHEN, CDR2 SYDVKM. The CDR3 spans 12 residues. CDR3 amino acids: CASYSFRREQYF. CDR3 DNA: TGTGCCAGCTACAGTTTTCGGAGGGAGCAGTACTTC.

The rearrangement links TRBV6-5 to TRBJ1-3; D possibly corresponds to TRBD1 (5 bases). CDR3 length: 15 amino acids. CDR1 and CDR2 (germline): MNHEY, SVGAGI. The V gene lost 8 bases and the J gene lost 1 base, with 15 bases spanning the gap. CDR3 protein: CASAPDRVSGNTIYF. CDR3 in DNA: TGTGCCAGCGCCCCCGACAGAGTATCTGGAAACACCATATATTTT.

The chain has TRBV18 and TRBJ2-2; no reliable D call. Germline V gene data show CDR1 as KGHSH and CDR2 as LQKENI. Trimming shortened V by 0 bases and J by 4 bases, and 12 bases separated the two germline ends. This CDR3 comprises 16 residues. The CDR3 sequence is CASSPPAISGTGELFF. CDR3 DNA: TGTGCCAGCTCACCACCTGCCATATCGGGCACCGGGGAGCTGTTTTTT.

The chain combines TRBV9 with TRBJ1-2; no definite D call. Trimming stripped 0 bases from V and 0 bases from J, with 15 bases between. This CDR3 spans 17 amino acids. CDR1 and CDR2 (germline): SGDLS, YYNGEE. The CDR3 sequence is CASSVDPIVGANYGYTF. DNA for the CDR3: TGTGCCAGCAGCGTAGACCCCATTGTCGGGGCTAACTATGGCTACACCTTC.